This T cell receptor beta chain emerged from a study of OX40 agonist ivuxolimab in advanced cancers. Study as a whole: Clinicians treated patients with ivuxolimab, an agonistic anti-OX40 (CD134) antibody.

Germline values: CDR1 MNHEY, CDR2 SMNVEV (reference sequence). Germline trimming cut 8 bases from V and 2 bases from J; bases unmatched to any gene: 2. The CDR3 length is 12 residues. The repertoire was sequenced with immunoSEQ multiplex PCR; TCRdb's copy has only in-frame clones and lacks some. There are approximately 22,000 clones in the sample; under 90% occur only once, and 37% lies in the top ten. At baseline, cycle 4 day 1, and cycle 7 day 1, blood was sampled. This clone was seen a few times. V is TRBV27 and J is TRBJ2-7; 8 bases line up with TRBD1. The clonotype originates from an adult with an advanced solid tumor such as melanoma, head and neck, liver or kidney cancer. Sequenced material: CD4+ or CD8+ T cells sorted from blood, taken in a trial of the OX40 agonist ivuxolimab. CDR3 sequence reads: CASGQGAYEQYF. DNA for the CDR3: TGTGCCAGCGGACAGGGTGCCTACGAGCAGTACTTC.